The 32 T cell receptor beta chains listed next were all sequenced from one sample in a study of blood T cell repertoires in COVID-19. Some clones are missing from TCRdb's copy, which holds only in-frame ones; the method was immunoSEQ multiplex PCR. The sample yields around 130,000 clones, approximately 87% seen once. Material: peripheral blood. Every receptor here comes from a man aged 60 to 69 with acute or convalescent COVID-19.

This clone has only one observation. This sequence joins TRBV5-3 and TRBJ1-2, with 8 positions matching TRBD1. TRBV5-3 is sorted into the ORF group, with uncertain function. This CDR3 contains 13 residues. Trimming at V came to 5 bases and at J to 6 bases, leaving 6 bases not matched to a gene. The CDR3 DNA is TGTGCCAGAAGGGACAGGGAGATGGATGGCTACACCTTC. As protein: CARRDREMDGYTF.

The rearrangement uses TRBV6-1 and TRBJ1-5, with D unclear. V gave up 2 bases and J gave up 4 bases, with 6 bases separating them. The CDR3 loop spans 13 amino acids. Germline loops: CDR1 MNHNS, CDR2 SASEGT. CDR3: CASSEQANQPQHF. In DNA form, the CDR3 reads TGTGCCAGCAGTGAACAGGCTAATCAGCCCCAGCATTTT.

This clone was picked up one time. The chain links TRBV29-1 to TRBJ1-2; 10 nucleotides agree with TRBD1. The CDR3 spans 14 residues. V lost 3 bases and J lost 6; bases outside the gene matches: 7. The germline gives CDR1 SQVTM, CDR2 ANQGSEA. The CDR3 loop reads CSVDWDRGTDGYTF. The CDR3 DNA is TGCAGCGTTGACTGGGACAGGGGAACGGATGGCTACACCTTC.

The J gene is TRBJ2-1, the V gene TRBV19; tentative D call: TRBD1 (5 bases). The CDR3 consists of 17 residues. V gave up 4 bases and J gave up 2 bases, with 18 bases separating them. The germline V gene has CDR1 LNHDA and CDR2 SQIVND (reference sequence). As DNA, the CDR3 is TGTGCCAGTAGTAGGCCCCCCCAGGGCCTCACCTACAATGAGCAGTTCTTC. Amino acid sequence: CASSRPPQGLTYNEQFF. The complete variable domain, with remaining parts taken from reference TRBV19 and TRBJ2-1, reads DGGITQSPKYLFRKEGQNVTLSCEQNLNHDAMYWYRQDPGQGLRLIYYSQIVNDFQKGDIAEGYSVSREKKESFPLTVTSAQKNPTAFYLCASSRPPQGLTYNEQFFGPGTRLTVL.

The rearrangement joins TRBV7-2 to TRBJ2-1; 7 bases are shared with TRBD2. CDR1 and CDR2 (germline): SGHTA, FQGNSA. This CDR3 contains 16 residues. Trimming took 3 bases from V and 4 from J; bases not matched to a gene: 9. CDR3: CASSLGRGFPYNEQFF. DNA for the CDR3: TGTGCCAGCAGCTTGGGGAGGGGTTTTCCTTACAATGAGCAGTTCTTC.

The chain joins TRBV4-2 to TRBJ2-2, with 9 bases that match TRBD1. Trimming took 3 bases from V and 3 from J; bases not matched to a gene: 5. The germline V gene has CDR1 LGHNA and CDR2 YNFKEQ. The CDR3 loop spans 16 amino acids. The CDR3 region has the DNA TGTGCCAGCAGCCACCACGACAGGGGGGACACCGGGGAGCTGTTTTTT. Residues: CASSHHDRGDTGELFF.

This clone was detected once. The CDR3 DNA sequence: TGTGCCAGCAGCGTAGACGTGGGACAAAGTTACGAGCAGTACTTC. This gives the protein CASSVDVGQSYEQYF. The J gene is TRBJ2-7, the V gene TRBV9, with D tentatively TRBD1 (6 bases). The V gene's germline CDR1 is SGDLS and CDR2 YYNGEE. This CDR3 contains 15 residues. The V and J ends lost 0 bases and 4 bases respectively, with 14 bases between them. Full variable domain (missing parts from reference TRBV9 and TRBJ2-7): DSGVTQTPKHLITATGQRVTLRCSPRSGDLSVYWYQQSLDQGLQFLIQYYNGEERAKGNILERFSAQQFPDLHSELNLSSLELGDSALYFCASSVDVGQSYEQYFGPGTRLTVT.

The rearrangement links TRBV16 to TRBJ2-4; D not certain. The CDR3 has 12 amino acids. V lost 0 bases and J 9 bases, leaving 6 bases between the germline ends. CDR1 is KGHSY and CDR2 is FQNENV in the germline V gene. The DNA of the CDR3 is TGTGCCAGCAGCCAATCGGAGAGCATTCAGTACTTC. Translation: CASSQSESIQYF.

The count of this clone is one. V is TRBV23-1 and J is TRBJ1-5; 8 bases agree with TRBD1. TRBV23-1 is flagged as an ORF with uncertain function. With 3 bases clipped from V and 0 bases from J, the junction kept 4 bases outside the gene matches. The CDR3 contains 16 residues. CDR3 region: CASSQSRGLSNQPQHF. The CDR3 DNA follows: TGCGCCAGCAGTCAGTCCAGGGGGCTTAGCAATCAGCCCCAGCATTTT.

The V gene is TRBV5-1, the J gene TRBJ2-5; D remains ambiguous. V lost 4 bases and J 0 bases, leaving 13 bases between the germline ends. CDR1 is SGHRS, CDR2 YFSETQ, per germline. The CDR3 is made up of 15 amino acids. In nucleotides, the CDR3 is TGCGCCAGCAGCCATGGGTCTAGAGACCAAGAGACCCAGTACTTC. Translation: CASSHGSRDQETQYF.

The CDR3 reads CASSEGYIQPQHF. DNA of the CDR3: TGTGCCAGCAGCGAGGGTTACATCCAGCCCCAGCATTTT. This chain links TRBV7-2 with TRBJ1-5; D remains ambiguous. The V end was cut by 5 bases, the J end by 7 bases, with 12 bases between. Germline V gene data show CDR1 as SGHTA and CDR2 as FQGNSA. The CDR3 runs to 13 residues.

The table lists this clone with a count of one. This chain connects TRBV9 to TRBJ2-5; the D is unclear. The CDR3 covers 14 residues. Trimming took off 4 bases at V and 5 bases at J, with 15 bases between the two ends. CDR1 and CDR2 from the germline V gene are SGDLS and YYNGEE. The CDR3 bases are TGTGCCAGCAGCCCCCGTCCCGCCGCGGAGACCCAGTACTTC. It yields the protein CASSPRPAAETQYF.

The chain uses TRBV11-2 and TRBJ1-4; TRBD1 matches 9 bases. Germline CDR1 and CDR2: SGHAT and FQNNGV. CDR3 length: 16 amino acids. After removal of 3 bases from V and 8 bases from J, the junction contained 10 bases not matched to a gene. The CDR3 protein is CASSFLGQGLGEKLFF. CDR3 nucleotides: TGTGCCAGCAGCTTCCTCGGACAGGGGTTAGGGGAAAAACTGTTTTTT.

The chain carries TRBV13 and TRBJ2-7; tentative D call: TRBD1 (6 bases). Trimming removed 5 bases at V and 6 bases at J, with 20 bases between. Germline CDR1 reads PRHDT; CDR2 reads FYEKMQ (reference sequence). The CDR3 has 15 residues. The DNA of the CDR3 is TGTGCCAGCAGCGCCAGATACAGGGTAGATGTCGAGCAGTACTTC. This gives the protein CASSARYRVDVEQYF.

The chain joins TRBV24-1 to TRBJ2-1; the match to TRBD2 covers 9 bases. The CDR3 covers 16 residues. Germline V lookup: CDR1 KGHDR, CDR2 SFDVKD. With 3 bases clipped from V and 7 bases from J, the junction kept 9 bases outside the gene matches. The CDR3 nucleotides are TGTGCCACCAGTGATCCTCAGAGCGGGAGGCCGAATGAGCAGTTCTTC. This gives the protein CATSDPQSGRPNEQFF.

CDR3 coding DNA: TGTGCCAGCAGCCTAGAAGGGGGCTTAGGCACCATATATTTT. It translates to CASSLEGGLGTIYF. The chain joins TRBV9 to TRBJ1-3; 7 bases align to TRBD1. V was clipped by 4 bases and J by 9 bases; unmatched bases: 10. From germline, CDR1 is SGDLS and CDR2 YYNGEE. The CDR3 covers 14 residues.

V usage is TRBV6-2 or TRBV6-3 and J usage is TRBJ2-2; 10 positions match TRBD2. Germline V gene lookup returns CDR1 MNHEY and CDR2 SVGEGT. The V segment lost 5 bases and the J segment 1 base; nucleotides outside the gene matches: 7. The CDR3 contains 17 residues. CDR3 bases: TGTGCCAGCAGTCCCTGGCTAGCGGGGGTGAACACCGGGGAGCTGTTTTTT. Residues: CASSPWLAGVNTGELFF.

The chain has TRBV28 and TRBJ2-1; 8 bases are a match to TRBD2. This CDR3 region has 15 residues. Trimming at V came to 5 bases and at J to 5 bases, leaving 8 bases not matched to a gene. CDR1 and CDR2 from the germline V gene are MDHEN and SYDVKM. This chain's CDR3 is CASSTAGGGDNEQFF. Here the CDR3 DNA reads TGTGCCAGCAGTACCGCGGGGGGCGGGGACAATGAGCAGTTCTTC.

Here the CDR3 DNA reads TGTGCCAGCAGTTTATATCCTAGTTCCTCGAGCGAGCAGTACTTC. It specifies CASSLYPSSSSEQYF. The chain uses TRBV27 and TRBJ2-7; D gene unclear. Germline V gene data show CDR1 as MNHEY and CDR2 as SMNVEV (reference sequence). This CDR3 has 15 residues. The ends were cut back, 1 base at V and 6 bases at J, with 16 bases in the middle.

This chain uses TRBV6-5 with TRBJ2-3, with TRBD2 identical over 14 bases. J was trimmed by 5 bases and V by 10 bases; bases with no gene match: 2. This CDR3 is 13 amino acids long. Germline CDR1 reads MNHEY; CDR2 reads SVGAGI. The CDR3 protein is CATGTSGRDTQYF. In DNA, the CDR3 is TGTGCCACTGGGACTAGCGGGAGAGATACGCAGTATTTT.

This clone has a single count. The rearrangement uses TRBV5-5 and TRBJ2-3; a possible D gene is TRBD1 (8 bases). The germline V gene encodes CDR1 SGHKS and CDR2 YYEKEE (reference sequence). The CDR3 contains 17 residues. V dropped 3 bases and J dropped 3 bases, with 20 bases sitting between them. The CDR3 is CASSSAYRGRGTDTQYF. In nucleotides, the CDR3 is TGTGCCAGCAGCTCCGCCTACAGGGGGAGGGGAACAGATACGCAGTATTTT.

The V gene is TRBV7-9, the J gene TRBJ2-7; D might be TRBD2 (7 bases). CDR1 and CDR2 (germline): SEHNR, FQNEAQ (reference sequence). Trimming cost V 7 bases and J 5 bases, with 15 bases left between them. The CDR3 loop spans 13 amino acids. The CDR3 spells CASTQAGADEQYF. Written as DNA, the CDR3 is TGTGCCAGCACCCAGGCGGGGGCGGACGAGCAGTACTTC.

This sequence joins TRBV7-3 and TRBJ2-1; tentatively, D is TRBD1 (5 bases). This CDR3 is built from 14 residues. Germline V CDR1 and CDR2: SGHTA, FQGTGA. The ends were cut back, 5 bases at V and 9 bases at J, with 17 bases in the middle. CDR3 amino acids: CASSPGPGRPEQFF. The CDR3 DNA is TGTGCCAGCAGCCCAGGGCCAGGGCGGCCTGAGCAGTTCTTC.

The rearrangement uses TRBV19 and TRBJ2-3; tentative D call: TRBD1 (6 bases). The CDR3 totals 15 residues. Looked up from germline, CDR1 is LNHDA and CDR2 is SQIVND (reference sequence). Trimming removed 9 bases at V and 2 bases at J, with 18 bases between. CDR3 loop: CASQAADRNTDTQYF. In nucleotides, the CDR3 is TGTGCCAGCCAAGCCGCGGACAGAAACACAGATACGCAGTATTTT. Full variable domain (outside the CDR3, taken from reference TRBV19 and TRBJ2-3): DGGITQSPKYLFRKEGQNVTLSCEQNLNHDAMYWYRQDPGQGLRLIYYSQIVNDFQKGDIAEGYSVSREKKESFPLTVTSAQKNPTAFYLCASQAADRNTDTQYFGPGTRLTVL.

The rearrangement joins TRBV2 to TRBJ1-6, with 10 bases matching TRBD1. Germline V lookup: CDR1 SNHLY, CDR2 FYNNEI. This CDR3 is 15 amino acids long. The junction had 8 bases not matched to a gene; V was cut back by 6 bases and J by 9 bases. The CDR3 protein is CASRDYRDRGSPLHF. CDR3 in DNA: TGTGCCAGCAGGGACTACCGGGACAGGGGTTCACCCCTCCACTTT.

The J gene is TRBJ2-1, the V gene TRBV6-4; 9 bases match TRBD2. Germline CDR1 MRHNA, CDR2 SNTAGT. V shed 0 bases and J 4 bases; nucleotides not matched to a gene: 1. CDR3 size: 15 residues. The CDR3 nucleotides read TGTGCCAGCAGTGACTCTAGCGGGAGTTACAATGAGCAGTTCTTC. Its protein product is CASSDSSGSYNEQFF.

In this sample, this clone turned up a few times. The chain combines TRBV14 with TRBJ2-3; D remains unclear. The CDR3 runs 18 residues. The V and J ends lost 0 bases and 5 bases respectively, with 21 bases between them. CDR1 is SGHDN, CDR2 FVKESK, per germline. CDR3 bases: TGTGCCAGCAGCCAAGATAATTCGGGTTGGTACGTACAAGATACGCAGTATTTT. Amino acids: CASSQDNSGWYVQDTQYF.

The genes are TRBV29-1 and TRBJ1-1, with unresolved D. Germline CDR1 SQVTM, CDR2 ANQGSEA. This CDR3 is 11 amino acids long. V dropped 4 bases and J dropped 4 bases, with 7 bases sitting between them. The DNA for the CDR3 is TGCAGCGTTGCCGGGGTCACTGAAGCTTTCTTT. Translated, it gives CSVAGVTEAFF.

This clone came up once. This chain connects TRBV10-3 to TRBJ2-1; tentatively, D is TRBD2 (5 bases). V shed 6 bases and J shed 8 bases, with 14 bases lying between them. CDR3 size: 13 residues. Germline CDR1 is ENHRY and CDR2 is SYGVKD. CDR3 protein: CAIRASSGHEQFF. The DNA for the CDR3 is TGTGCCATCAGGGCTAGCTCGGGCCATGAGCAGTTCTTC.

This clone has a handful of counts. V and J are TRBV14 and TRBJ1-5; D not certain. Germline lookup yields CDR1 SGHDN and CDR2 FVKESK. V was trimmed by 3 bases and J by 9 bases, leaving 12 bases between them. The CDR3 totals 13 residues. CDR3 bases: TGTGCCAGCAGCCAGGTCGATCCGGGGCCCCAGCATTTT. This codes for CASSQVDPGPQHF.

The gene calls are TRBV6-5 and TRBJ2-1; the match to TRBD2 covers 8 bases. V dropped 0 bases and J dropped 3; count of bases not matched to a gene: 4. The germline CDR1 and CDR2 sequences are MNHEY and SVGAGI. This CDR3 has 16 amino acids. The CDR3 sequence is CASSYSTGGSYNEQFF. In nucleotides, the CDR3 is TGTGCCAGCAGTTACTCTACGGGAGGGAGCTACAATGAGCAGTTCTTC.

The gene calls are TRBV21-1 and TRBJ2-1; the table's D call, TRBD2, was not checked against the DNA. TRBV21-1 is flagged as a pseudogene. This CDR3 region has 17 residues. In DNA, the CDR3 is TGTGCCAGCAGCAAGAGGGCGGGGCCGTGCCCGTACAATGAGCAGTTCTTC. Amino acids: CASSKRAGPCPYNEQFF.